The 19 T cell receptor beta chains listed next were all sequenced from one sample in a study of vaccination and CD4 T cells after COVID-19. The antigens for these receptors are not known. Treatment of the sample: approximately 9-day PBMC culture with coronavirus spike peptide pools or control peptides (ViraFEST assay). With the Oncomine TCR Beta short-read assay, DNA from cultured CD4+ T cells was sequenced. From the PCR reads, TCRdb called clonotypes with MiXCR, one entry per CDR3 protein. The table lists 11,000 to 15,000 distinct CDR3 sequences, 61% of them singletons. Sequences were obtained from CD4+ T cells from blood, cultured in vitro. The receptors were gathered from a human donor who had recovered from COVID-19.

The chain has TRBV6-1 and TRBJ2-3; 11 bases match TRBD2. The CDR3 is 17 amino acids. Germline values: CDR1 MNHNS, CDR2 SASEGT. After removal of 5 bases from V and 3 bases from J, the junction contained 10 bases not matched to a gene. CDR3 in amino acids: CASSPFRSGRATDTQYF. In nucleotides, the CDR3 is TGTGCCAGCAGTCCTTTTCGTAGCGGGAGGGCGACAGATACGCAGTATTTT.

The chain has TRBV10-1 and TRBJ2-3; D perhaps matches TRBD2 (10 bases). This CDR3 is 23 amino acids long. The V end lost 11 bases, the J end lost 5 bases, and 47 bases lay between the germline ends. From germline, CDR1 is WNHNN and CDR2 SYGVQD (reference sequence). In nucleotides, the CDR3 is TGCGCCCCTAGGACTAGGGTACAGAGGACAGGGGCTAGCGGGAGACCCACGAAAGATACGCAGTATTTT. It codes for CAPRTRVQRTGASGRPTKDTQYF.

The chain couples TRBV27 to TRBJ1-1, with D perhaps TRBD1 (6 bases). Germline CDR1 and CDR2: MNHEY and SMNVEV (reference sequence). V dropped 7 bases and J dropped 5 bases, with 20 bases sitting between them. CDR3 length: 15 residues. The CDR3: CASTPFPGVRTEAFF. The CDR3 DNA follows: TGTGCCAGCACCCCCTTCCCAGGGGTACGGACTGAAGCTTTCTTT.

The genes are TRBV20-1 and TRBJ1-6, with D possibly TRBD1 on 5 matching bases. CDR1 and CDR2 (germline): DFQATT, SNEGSKA (reference sequence). The CDR3 consists of 14 residues. Trimming took 3 bases from V and 9 from J, leaving 15 bases between them. CDR3 residues: CSASIGTVGSPLHF. CDR3 sequence (DNA): TGCAGTGCTAGTATCGGGACGGTGGGTTCACCCCTCCACTTT.

V and J are TRBV30 and TRBJ2-5; D may be TRBD1 or TRBD2 (5 bases each). The V gene lost 2 bases and the J gene lost 2 bases, with 6 bases spanning the gap. Germline V gene lookup returns CDR1 GTSNPN and CDR2 SVGIG (reference sequence). There are 12 residues in the CDR3. The CDR3 DNA follows: TGTGCCTGGAGTTGGGGGCAAGAGACCCAGTACTTC. This gives the protein CAWSWGQETQYF.

The rearrangement links TRBV30 to TRBJ2-3; a possible D gene is TRBD2 (6 bases). V lost 3 bases, J lost 4 bases, and 8 bases lay in between. The CDR3 is 12 residues long. Germline CDR1 GTSNPN, CDR2 SVGIG (reference sequence). CDR3 DNA: TGTGCCTGGAGACCGGGGGCAGATACGCAGTATTTT. Translating gives CAWRPGADTQYF.

On this clonotype: One junction end disagrees with the germline gene, perhaps due to a read error. J is TRBJ1-2 and V is TRBV20-1; D unclear. Germline loops: CDR1 DFQATT, CDR2 SNEGSKA (reference sequence). CDR3 length equals 14 residues. The CDR3 here is CSARDTRANYGHTF. CDR3 DNA sequence: TGCAGTGCTAGAGATACCCGGGCCAACTATGGCCACACCTTC.

This rearrangement joins TRBV19 to TRBJ1-5; D gene unclear. Per the germline V gene, CDR1 is LNHDA and CDR2 is SQIVND (reference sequence). The CDR3 has 15 residues. The V end lost 5 bases, the J end lost 6 bases, and 17 bases lay between the germline ends. CDR3 sequence (DNA): TGTGCCAGTAGTGGATTTAGGGCCGCGGGTCAGCCCCAGCATTTT. This translates into CASSGFRAAGQPQHF.

The chain is built from TRBV12-3 or TRBV12-4 and TRBJ2-7, with D uncertain. Trimming stripped 1 base from V and 2 bases from J, with 9 bases between. CDR3 length: 14 amino acids. Here the CDR3 DNA reads TGTGCCAGCAGTTTAGAGGACGGGCCCTACGAGCAGTACTTC. Translating gives CASSLEDGPYEQYF.

The CDR3: CASSDHSSGSGTGELFF. The DNA for the CDR3 is TGCGCCAGCAGTGACCACTCTAGCGGGAGCGGCACCGGGGAGCTGTTTTTT. The V call is TRBV10-1, the J call TRBJ2-2; the match to TRBD2 covers 10 bases. CDR3 length: 17 amino acids. With 3 bases clipped from V and 4 bases from J, the junction kept 8 bases outside the gene matches. Germline lookup yields CDR1 WNHNN and CDR2 SYGVQD (reference sequence).

This chain uses TRBV28 with TRBJ1-2; TRBD1 might be the D (5 bases). V shed 4 bases and J shed 4 bases, with 16 bases lying between them. This CDR3 is 15 amino acids long. Germline CDR1 reads MDHEN; CDR2 reads SYDVKM. CDR3 amino acids: CASSSYRDSSYGYTF. For the CDR3, the DNA is TGTGCCAGCAGTTCGTACCGGGACTCCTCCTATGGCTACACCTTC.

This clonotype showed up just a few times. This sequence joins TRBV6-2 or TRBV6-3 and TRBJ1-5; 9 nucleotides align to TRBD1. The CDR3 runs 15 residues. V lost 6 bases and J lost 5; bases outside the gene matches: 8. Germline CDR1 and CDR2: MNHEY and SVGEGT. The CDR3 coding sequence is TGTGCCAGCAGCCCCGGGACAGGGATATATCAGCCCCAGCATTTT. It encodes CASSPGTGIYQPQHF.

The genes are TRBV6-1 and TRBJ2-2, with TRBD1 matching over 9 bases. Looked up from germline, CDR1 is MNHNS and CDR2 is SASEGT. The trim removed 8 bases at V and 15 bases at J, leaving 13 bases unmatched. The CDR3 consists of 13 residues. As DNA, the CDR3 is TGTGCCAGCGGAGACAGGGGGTACCGGGCGGTGTTTTTT. Amino acids: CASGDRGYRAVFF.

The chain combines TRBV7-2 with TRBJ2-1; D gene unclear. The CDR3 contains 14 residues. Germline V lookup: CDR1 SGHTA, CDR2 FQGNSA. With 2 bases removed from V and 3 bases from J, the gap between germline ends came to 8 bases. The CDR3 region has the DNA TGTGCCAGCAGCTTAACCCTAGTCTACAATGAGCAGTTCTTC. Translation: CASSLTLVYNEQFF.

This clonotype is medium-sized within its sample. The chain carries TRBV20-1 and TRBJ2-5, with 8 bases lining up with TRBD1. This CDR3 is 14 amino acids long. Unmatched junction bases numbered 7, after V lost 2 bases and J lost 5 bases. Germline lookup yields CDR1 DFQATT and CDR2 SNEGSKA (reference sequence). CDR3 loop: CSARISGGWETQYF. The CDR3 DNA reads as TGCAGTGCTAGAATATCAGGGGGCTGGGAGACCCAGTACTTC.

The V call is TRBV20-1, the J call TRBJ2-2, with D perhaps matching TRBD2 (5 bases). V shed 4 bases and J shed 5 bases, with 17 bases lying between them. CDR1 and CDR2 from the germline V gene are DFQATT and SNEGSKA (reference sequence). The CDR3 has 15 amino acids. This chain's CDR3 is CSATQTTTPTGELFF. Here the CDR3 DNA reads TGCAGTGCTACCCAGACGACTACCCCGACCGGGGAGCTGTTTTTT.

This chain links TRBV12-3 or TRBV12-4 with TRBJ2-4; D remains ambiguous. The V gene lost 5 bases and the J gene lost 1 base, with 6 bases spanning the gap. The length of the CDR3 is 13 residues. CDR3 bases: TGTGCCAGCAGTCGGTGGGCCAAAAACATTCAGTACTTC. As protein: CASSRWAKNIQYF.

V usage is TRBV6-1 and J usage is TRBJ1-4, with D maybe TRBD1 (5 bases). The CDR3 extends over 14 amino acids. V gave up 1 base and J gave up 2 bases, with 5 bases separating them. Germline CDR1 is MNHNS and CDR2 is SASEGT. This chain's CDR3 is CASSEGGTNEKLFF. The CDR3 region has the DNA TGTGCCAGCAGTGAAGGGGGGACTAATGAAAAACTGTTTTTT.

The chain has TRBV7-9 and TRBJ2-2; D may correspond to TRBD1 or TRBD2 (5 bases each). Trimming removed 5 bases at V and 3 bases at J, with 13 bases between. CDR1 is SEHNR and CDR2 is FQNEAQ in the germline V gene (reference sequence). This CDR3 has 15 amino acids. The chain's CDR3 is CASSLYLGDTGELFF. The CDR3 DNA reads as TGTGCCAGCAGCCTATATCTGGGGGACACCGGGGAGCTGTTTTTT.